This TCR beta chain was retrieved from a study of T cells in Graves' hyperthyroidism and ophthalmopathy. General observations from the study: The majority of expanded thyroid clonotypes above 0.001 also appeared in blood.

This clonotype has ten or more counts. Its antigen is currently unknown. Template material for amplifying TCR beta CDR3 regions consisted of RNA transcripts. First-round RT-PCR of the TCR CDR3 relied on the HTBI primer set. TCRdb re-called the multiplex PCR reads through MiXCR, storing one row per CDR3 protein. The sample lists roughly 290,000 distinct CDR3 sequences; around 13% were seen once. The CDR3 runs 15 residues. Germline V gene sequence: CDR1 SGHRS, CDR2 YFSETQ. V gave up 1 base and J gave up 5 bases; unmatched junction bases: 9. Researchers defined stable Graves' hyperthyroidism as no ophthalmopathy progression within 18 months. Orbital computed tomography, thyroid ultrasound, serum thyroxine and TRAb, and clinical symptoms together informed the diagnoses.

Specimen: blood. The rearrangement links TRBV5-1 to TRBJ2-7, with 7 bases that match TRBD1. The receptor comes from a woman in her forties with Graves' hyperthyroidism. CDR3 residues: CASSLLGTAYDEQYF. CDR3 DNA: TGCGCCAGCAGCTTGTTGGGGACAGCATATGACGAGCAGTACTTC.